This T cell receptor (beta chain) was sequenced in a study of blood T cell repertoires in COVID-19. About the study: The United States, Italy and Spain provided the acute and convalescent COVID-19 samples. T cells, B-cell-depleted T cells, or PBMCs supplied cDNA or gDNA.

Under the authors' procedure: Reference gene primers were amplified, and this amplification served to estimate nucleated cell counts. Data came from immunoSEQ multiplex PCR; TCRdb stores just in-frame clones and leaves some out. V, J and clone size were drawn from that table, and D and trimming were deduced from the DNA. Here the sample spans some 150,000 clones, roughly 86% being singletons. V lost 0 bases to trimming and J lost 2 bases, with 6 bases between them. The germline V gene encodes CDR1 SGHRS and CDR2 YFSETQ. The CDR3 is 14 amino acids. Source material: peripheral blood. The TCR comes from a human donor in a cohort sampled during active COVID-19. The V gene is TRBV5-1, the J gene TRBJ1-3, with a tentative D call TRBD1 (6 bases). CDR3: CASSLAGAGNTIYF. In DNA, the CDR3 is TGCGCCAGCAGCTTGGCAGGGGCTGGAAACACCATATATTTT.